The 5 T cell receptor beta chains presented below share a single source sample, sequenced in a study of T cell repertoires in cytomegalovirus infection. MiXCR, run by TCRdb on the reads, gives a single entry per CDR3 protein. The table lists nearly 550,000 distinct CDR3 sequences, about 15% of them singletons. The sample comprised CD8+ T cells from PBMCs. All receptors come from a human donor in good health (CMV status not recorded). Some clones in this sample may be carry-over from other donors' samples.

This clonotype has more than one count but fewer than ten. The rearrangement uses TRBV27 and TRBJ2-5; possibly TRBD2 for D (5 bases). CDR3 size: 13 residues. CDR1 and CDR2 (germline): MNHEY, SMNVEV (reference sequence). V was pared by 5 bases and J by 5 bases, with 12 bases between. Here the CDR3 DNA reads TGTGCCAGCAGTCCTAGCAAGGCGGAGACCCAGTACTTC. Its protein is CASSPSKAETQYF.

This clonotype was counted at least ten times. V and J are TRBV6-5 and TRBJ1-1, with a tentative D call TRBD1 (5 bases). Germline V gene lookup returns CDR1 MNHEY and CDR2 SVGAGI. This CDR3 comprises 17 residues. Between the trimmed V and J ends, which lost 2 bases and 0 bases, there was a span of 16 bases. The CDR3 nucleotides read TGTGCCAGCAGTTACGGGGGGGAGGGCTACATGAACACTGAAGCTTTCTTT. This gives the protein CASSYGGEGYMNTEAFF.

This clonotype was seen repeatedly, ten times or more. The chain joins TRBV25-1 to TRBJ2-2, with TRBD2 matching 8 bases. The V gene's germline CDR1 is MGHDK and CDR2 SYGVNS. CDR3 length: 22 amino acids. The V gene end was trimmed by 1 base and the J gene end by 4 bases; junction bases not matched to a gene: 23. CDR3 region: CASSEFLVGLAGIGGSTGELFF. The CDR3 coding sequence is TGTGCCAGCAGTGAATTTCTAGTAGGGCTAGCGGGCATCGGGGGGAGCACCGGGGAGCTGTTTTTT.

This chain links TRBV3-1 with TRBJ1-4; weak D call: TRBD1 (6 bases). This CDR3 has 14 amino acids. Germline CDR1 is LGHDT and CDR2 is YNNKEL (reference sequence). The V end lost 4 bases, the J end lost 6 bases, and 12 bases lay between the germline ends. This CDR3 reads CASSPPAGDEKLFF. The CDR3 coding sequence is TGTGCCAGCAGCCCGCCAGCAGGGGATGAAAAACTGTTTTTT.

This clonotype was seen many times. The chain couples TRBV7-9 to TRBJ2-1; 9 bases align to TRBD2. Germline V gene data show CDR1 as SEHNR and CDR2 as FQNEAQ (reference sequence). The CDR3 covers 16 residues. V trimming: 1 base; J trimming: 4 bases; junction bases outside the gene matches: 5. DNA of the CDR3: TGTGCCAGCAGCTTAGTAGCGGGGGCCTTTTACAATGAGCAGTTCTTC. Translating it yields CASSLVAGAFYNEQFF. The whole variable domain, remainder taken from reference TRBV7-9 and TRBJ2-1, is DTGVSQNPRHKITKRGQNVTFRCDPISEHNRLYWYRQTLGQGPEFLTYFQNEAQLEKSRLLSDRFSAERPKGSFSTLEIQRTEQGDSAMYLCASSLVAGAFYNEQFFGPGTRLTVL.